This T cell receptor (beta chain) was captured by sequencing in a study of somatic mutations in cytotoxic T cells in rheumatoid arthritis. Germline loops: CDR1 SGHRS, CDR2 YFSETQ. This CDR3 spans 13 amino acids. Trimming cost V 4 bases and J 0 bases, with 7 bases left between them. Here immunoSEQ multiplex PCR was the method, and the copy in TCRdb shows in-frame clones only, minus some. The data contain roughly 20,000 clones, around four fifths of them singletons. Input material: CD8+ T cells sorted from blood. The chain has TRBV5-1 and TRBJ1-1; D is ambiguous. The TCR comes from an adult with rheumatoid arthritis. CDR3: CASSLDLNTEAFF. The CDR3 DNA reads as TGCGCCAGCAGCCTAGATTTGAACACTGAAGCTTTCTTT.